This note documents a single T cell receptor (beta chain) sequence. This sample was included in a study of blood T cell repertoires in COVID-19. Method: immunoSEQ multiplex PCR; TCRdb's copy keeps in-frame clones and lacks some. Here the sample spans about 110,000 clones, 88% being singletons. The sequence came from a woman aged 45 to 65 with acute or convalescent COVID-19. The material sequenced was peripheral blood.

The CDR3: CATSEDASGYNEQFF. DNA of the CDR3: TGTGCCACCAGTGAAGACGCTAGCGGATACAATGAGCAGTTCTTC. The chain joins TRBV24-1 to TRBJ2-1, with 7 bases that match TRBD2. CDR1 is KGHDR and CDR2 is SFDVKD in the germline V gene. V lost 4 bases and J lost 4; bases outside the gene matches: 6. CDR3 length: 15 residues.